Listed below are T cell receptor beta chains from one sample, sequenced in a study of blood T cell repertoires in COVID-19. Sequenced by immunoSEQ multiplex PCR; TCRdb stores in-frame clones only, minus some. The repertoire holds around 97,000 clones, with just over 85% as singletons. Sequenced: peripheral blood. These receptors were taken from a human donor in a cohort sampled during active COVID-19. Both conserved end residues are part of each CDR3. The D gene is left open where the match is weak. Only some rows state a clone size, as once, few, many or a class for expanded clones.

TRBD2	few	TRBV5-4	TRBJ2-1	TGTGCCAGCAGGCTTAGCGGGAGTTCCTACAATGAGCAGTTCTTC	CASRLSGSSYNEQFF
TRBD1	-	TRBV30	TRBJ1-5	TGTGCCTGGGCGGGACAGGGGTCTTGGGGCAATCAGCCCCAGCATTTT	CAWAGQGSWGNQPQHF
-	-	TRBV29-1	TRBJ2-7	TGCAGCGTTGCCATGGTGATAGGGGACGAGCAGTACTTC	CSVAMVIGDEQYF
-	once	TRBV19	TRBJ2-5	TGTGCCAGTAGTCTTTCGGGCCAAGAGACCCAGTACTTC	CASSLSGQETQYF
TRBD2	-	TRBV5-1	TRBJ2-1	TGCGCCAGCAGCTTAGCGGGGGGATTCAACAATGAGCAGTTCTTC	CASSLAGGFNNEQFF
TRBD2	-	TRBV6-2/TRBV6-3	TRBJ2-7	TGTGCCAGCAGTTGGGAAAGACTAGCGGGGACGCAGTACTTC	CASSWERLAGTQYF
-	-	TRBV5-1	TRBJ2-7	TGCGCCAGCAGCTTGTCAGTCAGGGGCTACGAGCAGTACTTC	CASSLSVRGYEQYF
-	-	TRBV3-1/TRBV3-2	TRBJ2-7	TGTGCCAGCAGCCAACAGTGGACAGACTACGAGCAGTACTTC	CASSQQWTDYEQYF
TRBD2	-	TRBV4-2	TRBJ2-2	TGTGCCAGCAGCCAAGATATCCCGGGACTAGGAGTCACCGGGGAGCTGTTTTTT	CASSQDIPGLGVTGELFF
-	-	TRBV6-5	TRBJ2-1	TGTGCCAGCAGCCCCGGGACTCACTCCTACAATGAGCAGTTCTTC	CASSPGTHSYNEQFF
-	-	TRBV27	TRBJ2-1	TGTGCCAGCAGTCCACGGACTGCCTCCTACAATGAGCAGTTCTTC	CASSPRTASYNEQFF
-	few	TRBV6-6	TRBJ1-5	TGTGCCAGCAGTTCCCCACAGGGTAAAGATTTT	CASSSPQGKDF
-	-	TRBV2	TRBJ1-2	TGTGCCAGCGGGTTTGGGGACACTAACTATGGCTACACCTTC	CASGFGDTNYGYTF
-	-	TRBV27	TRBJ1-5	TGTGCCAGCAGTTTTTCGACAGGCAATCAGCCCCAGCATTTT	CASSFSTGNQPQHF
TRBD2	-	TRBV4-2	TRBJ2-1	TGTGCCAGCAGCACCCGGGATCTAATAGCGGGAGGCCCCTACAATGAGCAGTTCTTC	CASSTRDLIAGGPYNEQFF
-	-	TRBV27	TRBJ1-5	TGTGCCAGCAGTCCCCTTGGAGGGGCCCGAGTGCGGAGGGGGCCCCAGCATTTT	CASSPLGGARVRRGPQHF
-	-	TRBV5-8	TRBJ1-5	TGTGCCAGCAGCTTGGGGGGCTTTCAGCCCCAGCATTTT	CASSLGGFQPQHF
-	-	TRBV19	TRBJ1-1	TGTGCCAGTAGCTACAGTTTGAACACTGAAGCTTTCTTT	CASSYSLNTEAFF
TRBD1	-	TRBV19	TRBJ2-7	TGTGCCAGTAGTATCACAGGGGGCAACGAGCAGTACTTC	CASSITGGNEQYF
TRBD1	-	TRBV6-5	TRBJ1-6	TGTGCCAACCGGGACAGGATGGGGTCACCCCTCCACTTT	CANRDRMGSPLHF
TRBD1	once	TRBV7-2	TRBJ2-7	TGTGCCAGCAGCCGGGACAGATTATCCTACGAGCAGTACTTC	CASSRDRLSYEQYF
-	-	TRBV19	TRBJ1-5	TGTGCCAGTAGTACTGAGATACTAAGAGAGCCCCAGCATTTT	CASSTEILREPQHF
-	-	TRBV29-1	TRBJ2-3	TGCAGCGTGGAACAGGGAACAGATACGCAGTATTTT	CSVEQGTDTQYF
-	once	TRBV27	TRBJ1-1	TGTGCCAGCAGATCCCGAACAAACCTGGTCACTGAAGCTTTCTTT	CASRSRTNLVTEAFF
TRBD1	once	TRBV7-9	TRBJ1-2	TGTGCCAGCAGCTTACGACCGAGGACAGGGGAGGATGGCTACACCTTC	CASSLRPRTGEDGYTF
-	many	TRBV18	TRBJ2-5	TGTGCCAGCTCACCACCGTGGGGCCGGTACCAAGAGACCCAGTACTTC	CASSPPWGRYQETQYF
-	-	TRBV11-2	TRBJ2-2	TGTGCCAGCAGGCTGGGCGGGCATACCGGGGAGCTGTTTTTT	CASRLGGHTGELFF
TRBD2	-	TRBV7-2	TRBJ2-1	TGTGCCAGCAGAGAGACGGGGGGGTACAATGAGCAGTTCTTC	CASRETGGYNEQFF
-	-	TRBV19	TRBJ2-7	TGTGCCAGTAGTACGACCAGGGGATCCTACGAGCAGTACTTC	CASSTTRGSYEQYF
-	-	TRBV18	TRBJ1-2	TGTGCCAGCTCACCAACACCTAACTATGGCTACACCTTC	CASSPTPNYGYTF
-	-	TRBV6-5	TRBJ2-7	TGTGCCAGCAGTTACGCCAGGGGCTACGAGCAGTACTTC	CASSYARGYEQYF
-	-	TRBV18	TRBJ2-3	TGTGCCAGCTCACTCAGAGGAGTAGATACGCAGTATTTT	CASSLRGVDTQYF
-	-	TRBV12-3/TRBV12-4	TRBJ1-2	TGTGCCAGCGGCAGGTCGTATGGCTACACCTTC	CASGRSYGYTF
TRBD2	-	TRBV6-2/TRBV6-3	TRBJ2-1	TGTGCCAGCAGTTCCGCGGGAGTTGGTGAGCAGTTCTTC	CASSSAGVGEQFF
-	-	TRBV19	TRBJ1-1	TGTGCCAGTAGTTCCGACAGGCCCTCGAACACTGAAGCTTTCTTT	CASSSDRPSNTEAFF
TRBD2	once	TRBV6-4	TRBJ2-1	TGTGCCAGCAGTCGGGAGACTAGCAATACTGAGCAGTTCTTC	CASSRETSNTEQFF
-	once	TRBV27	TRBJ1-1	TGTGCCAGCAGTTTGTGGAAGGACTCGAACACTGAAGCTTTCTTT	CASSLWKDSNTEAFF